The rows below give T cell receptor beta chains drawn from one sample of a study of shared clonotypes between healthy human individuals. Here immunoSEQ multiplex PCR was the method, and the copy in TCRdb shows in-frame clones only, minus some. This sample has under 1,100,000 clones, with about 80% found just once. Sequencing was performed on memory CD4+ T cells sorted from blood. These receptors all stem from a man in his late teens or twenties in good health. CDR3s include the opening cysteine and the closing phenylalanine or tryptophan. Each record gives: V gene, CDR3 length, J gene, clone size, D gene, CDR3 DNA, CDR3 protein. D genes are given only for firm matches. Clone size is shown for a subset of rows, as once, few, many or a class of expanded clone.

v_gene: TRBV6-5; len: 13; j_gene: TRBJ2-5; abundance: -; d_gene: TRBD1; CDR3nt: TGTGCCAGCAGTCGAGGGACAGGGGAGACCCAGTACTTC; CDR3aa: CASSRGTGETQYF
v_gene: TRBV7-2; len: 14; j_gene: TRBJ1-1; abundance: -; d_gene: -; CDR3nt: TGTGCCAGCAGCTTAGGTCCGGGGAACACTGAAGCTTTCTTT; CDR3aa: CASSLGPGNTEAFF
v_gene: TRBV11-2; len: 13; j_gene: TRBJ1-2; abundance: -; d_gene: -; CDR3nt: TGTGCCAGCAGCCCGAGGGGGGTCGGTGGCTACACCTTC; CDR3aa: CASSPRGVGGYTF
v_gene: TRBV27; len: 18; j_gene: TRBJ2-7; abundance: few; d_gene: TRBD2; CDR3nt: TGTGCCAGCAGTTTATCATTCCCTAGCGGGACAATCAAAGGGGGGCAGTACTTC; CDR3aa: CASSLSFPSGTIKGGQYF
v_gene: TRBV5-1; len: 15; j_gene: TRBJ2-4; abundance: -; d_gene: -; CDR3nt: TGCGCCAGCAAGAGGGAGCGGGCTCCGTCAGACATTCAGTACTTC; CDR3aa: CASKRERAPSDIQYF
v_gene: TRBV6-5; len: 15; j_gene: TRBJ2-7; abundance: -; d_gene: -; CDR3nt: TGTGCCAGCAGTTCCCAGGGAAGCGGAACCTACGAGCAGTACTTC; CDR3aa: CASSSQGSGTYEQYF
v_gene: TRBV28; len: 15; j_gene: TRBJ1-6; abundance: -; d_gene: -; CDR3nt: TGTGCCAGCAGCATGATGGGATTCCGGGATTCACCCCTCCACTTT; CDR3aa: CASSMMGFRDSPLHF
v_gene: TRBV5-6; len: 15; j_gene: TRBJ2-1; abundance: once; d_gene: -; CDR3nt: TGTGCCAGCAACAACCGGGACTCGGTATACAATGAGCAGTTCTTC; CDR3aa: CASNNRDSVYNEQFF
v_gene: TRBV9; len: 16; j_gene: TRBJ1-6; abundance: few; d_gene: -; CDR3nt: TGTGCCAGCAGCGTAGGAAGATCGGCAGATAATTCACCCCTCCACTTT; CDR3aa: CASSVGRSADNSPLHF
v_gene: TRBV10-2; len: 11; j_gene: TRBJ2-7; abundance: few; d_gene: -; CDR3nt: TGCGCCAGCAGTGGCACCCAGGCTAAGTACTTC; CDR3aa: CASSGTQAKYF
v_gene: TRBV10-3; len: 13; j_gene: TRBJ1-5; abundance: -; d_gene: -; CDR3nt: TGTGCCATCAGGGGGGAGGGGAATCAGCCCCAGCATTTT; CDR3aa: CAIRGEGNQPQHF
v_gene: TRBV27; len: 14; j_gene: TRBJ2-2; abundance: -; d_gene: -; CDR3nt: TGTGCCAGCAGTTTTCGGGAAGAAACCGGGGAGCTGTTTTTT; CDR3aa: CASSFREETGELFF
v_gene: TRBV5-4; len: 14; j_gene: TRBJ2-1; abundance: few; d_gene: TRBD2; CDR3nt: TGTGCCAGCAGCTGGGGGGGAGAGGGCAATGAGCAGTTCTTC; CDR3aa: CASSWGGEGNEQFF
v_gene: TRBV5-6; len: 14; j_gene: TRBJ1-6; abundance: -; d_gene: -; CDR3nt: TGTGCCAGCAGCTTTCGACAGACGAATTCACCCCTCCACTTT; CDR3aa: CASSFRQTNSPLHF
v_gene: TRBV2; len: 14; j_gene: TRBJ2-3; abundance: -; d_gene: -; CDR3nt: TGTGCCAGCAGGAACAGACTAGTCTCAGATACGCAGTATTTT; CDR3aa: CASRNRLVSDTQYF
v_gene: TRBV4-1; len: 16; j_gene: TRBJ1-4; abundance: -; d_gene: -; CDR3nt: TGCGCCAGCAGCCAAGATTCATCCGGGGATAATGAAAAACTGTTTTTT; CDR3aa: CASSQDSSGDNEKLFF
v_gene: TRBV28; len: 13; j_gene: TRBJ2-3; abundance: -; d_gene: -; CDR3nt: TGTGCCAGCACCCGGGACTTCACAGATACGCAGTATTTT; CDR3aa: CASTRDFTDTQYF
v_gene: TRBV28; len: 14; j_gene: TRBJ1-2; abundance: -; d_gene: -; CDR3nt: TGTGCCAGCAGTTTTTTGGAGGGGGGAGATGGCTACACCTTC; CDR3aa: CASSFLEGGDGYTF
v_gene: TRBV7-2; len: 12; j_gene: TRBJ2-7; abundance: -; d_gene: TRBD2; CDR3nt: TGTGCCAGCAGCCGGGGACTAAACGAGCAGTACTTC; CDR3aa: CASSRGLNEQYF
v_gene: TRBV18; len: 14; j_gene: TRBJ1-5; abundance: once; d_gene: -; CDR3nt: TGTGCCAGCTCACCACAGGGTTGGGGGCAGCCCCAGCATTTT; CDR3aa: CASSPQGWGQPQHF
v_gene: TRBV5-1; len: 15; j_gene: TRBJ1-1; abundance: -; d_gene: -; CDR3nt: TGCGCCAGCAGCTTGGAGGCACCAACGGTCACTGAAGCTTTCTTT; CDR3aa: CASSLEAPTVTEAFF
v_gene: TRBV19; len: 15; j_gene: TRBJ2-5; abundance: -; d_gene: TRBD2; CDR3nt: TGTGCCAGTAGAATAGCGGGAGGGCCAGGGGAGACCCAGTACTTC; CDR3aa: CASRIAGGPGETQYF
v_gene: TRBV27; len: 11; j_gene: TRBJ1-4; abundance: -; d_gene: -; CDR3nt: TGTGCCAGCAGCCTTAATGAAAAACTGTTTTTT; CDR3aa: CASSLNEKLFF
v_gene: TRBV5-1; len: 16; j_gene: TRBJ1-2; abundance: -; d_gene: -; CDR3nt: TGCGCCAGCAGCTTAGGAAGGCAGGGCATAAGCTATGGCTACACCTTC; CDR3aa: CASSLGRQGISYGYTF
v_gene: TRBV5-1; len: 15; j_gene: TRBJ1-4; abundance: -; d_gene: TRBD1; CDR3nt: TGCGCCAGCAGCACCAGGGGGAATAATAATGAAAAACTGTTTTTT; CDR3aa: CASSTRGNNNEKLFF
v_gene: TRBV13; len: 12; j_gene: TRBJ2-1; abundance: many; d_gene: TRBD1; CDR3nt: TGTGCCAGCGGGACAGGGTACAATGAGCAGTTCTTC; CDR3aa: CASGTGYNEQFF
v_gene: TRBV11-2; len: 15; j_gene: TRBJ1-2; abundance: -; d_gene: TRBD1; CDR3nt: TGTGCCAGCAGCCTAAATTTCGGACAGGGGGCTGTCTACACCTTC; CDR3aa: CASSLNFGQGAVYTF
v_gene: TRBV5-1; len: 15; j_gene: TRBJ1-6; abundance: -; d_gene: TRBD1; CDR3nt: TGCGCCAGCAGCCTTGCGGGACAGGGGCGCTCACCCCTCCACTTT; CDR3aa: CASSLAGQGRSPLHF
v_gene: TRBV7-2; len: 15; j_gene: TRBJ2-3; abundance: few; d_gene: -; CDR3nt: TGTGCCAGCAGCTTAACTGAGCCCCGCACAGATACGCAGTATTTT; CDR3aa: CASSLTEPRTDTQYF
v_gene: TRBV5-4; len: 14; j_gene: TRBJ2-5; abundance: -; d_gene: TRBD1; CDR3nt: TGTGCCAGCAGCTTGTCCGGCAGGGGGGAGACCCAGTACTTC; CDR3aa: CASSLSGRGETQYF
v_gene: TRBV18; len: 15; j_gene: TRBJ1-1; abundance: few; d_gene: TRBD1; CDR3nt: TGTGCCAGCTCACCCGGGGGACAGGGAAACACTGAAGCTTTCTTT; CDR3aa: CASSPGGQGNTEAFF
v_gene: TRBV5-8; len: 12; j_gene: TRBJ1-1; abundance: -; d_gene: -; CDR3nt: TGTGCCAGCCGCCCATCGGGAGGGAAAGCTTTCTTT; CDR3aa: CASRPSGGKAFF
v_gene: TRBV2; len: 12; j_gene: TRBJ2-5; abundance: -; d_gene: -; CDR3nt: TGTGCCAGCAGTGACCCTCGCGAGACCCAGTACTTC; CDR3aa: CASSDPRETQYF